The 10 T cell receptor beta chains presented below share a single source sample, sequenced in a study of blood T cell repertoires in COVID-19. TCRdb keeps only in-frame clones here, not all; method: immunoSEQ multiplex PCR. Among about 76,000 clones listed, approximately 86% were seen once. The sample comprised peripheral blood. The receptors shown here come from a human donor in a cohort sampled during active COVID-19.

CDR3 region: CASSVSGTIEETQYF. In DNA, the CDR3 is TGTGCCAGCAGCGTTTCCGGGACAATCGAGGAGACCCAGTACTTC. The chain employs TRBV9 and TRBJ2-5; TRBD1 is a possible D gene (6 bases). With 2 bases removed from V and 5 bases from J, the gap between germline ends came to 16 bases. The CDR3 spans 15 residues. CDR1 and CDR2 from the germline V gene are SGDLS and YYNGEE.

The chain is built from TRBV27 and TRBJ2-7; TRBD1 matches 7 bases. This CDR3 spans 14 amino acids. V lost 4 bases and J lost 4; bases outside the gene matches: 7. The germline V gene has CDR1 MNHEY and CDR2 SMNVEV (reference sequence). The CDR3 is CASSSPGQSYEQYF. CDR3 bases: TGTGCCAGCAGTTCACCGGGACAGTCTTACGAGCAGTACTTC.

The J gene is TRBJ1-1, the V gene TRBV5-1; unclear D gene. The CDR3 extends over 14 amino acids. V dropped 4 bases and J dropped 4 bases, with 14 bases sitting between them. CDR1 and CDR2 (germline): SGHRS, YFSETQ. The CDR3 spells CASSEEPSRTEAFF. DNA of the CDR3: TGCGCCAGCAGCGAGGAACCGTCTCGCACTGAAGCTTTCTTT. Full variable domain (missing parts from reference TRBV5-1 and TRBJ1-1): KAGVTQTPRYLIKTRGQQVTLSCSPISGHRSVSWYQQTPGQGLQFLFEYFSETQRNKGNFPGRFSGRQFSNSRSEMNVSTLELGDSALYLCASSEEPSRTEAFFGQGTRLTVV.

The chain couples TRBV7-9 to TRBJ2-5, with 10 bases lining up with TRBD2. CDR3 length equals 17 residues. V dropped 4 bases and J dropped 2; count of bases not matched to a gene: 10. From germline, CDR1 is SEHNR and CDR2 FQNEAQ (reference sequence). The CDR3 protein is CASSSGLAANPQETQYF. The CDR3 coding sequence is TGTGCCAGCAGCTCAGGACTAGCGGCAAATCCGCAAGAGACCCAGTACTTC.

This chain links TRBV6-5 with TRBJ1-1; D remains unclear. This CDR3 is built from 12 residues. V lost 4 bases to trimming and J lost 8 bases, with 11 bases between them. The germline gives CDR1 MNHEY, CDR2 SVGAGI. The CDR3 DNA follows: TGTGCCAGCAGTTCTTACCCAGGAGAAGCTTTCTTT. Translated, it gives CASSSYPGEAFF.

The chain links TRBV15 to TRBJ1-5, with D hard to call. Germline V gene sequence: CDR1 LNHNV, CDR2 YYDKDF (reference sequence). CDR3 length: 14 residues. Trimming removed 3 bases at V and 6 bases at J, with 12 bases between. The chain's CDR3 is CATSSGLAGQPQHF. In DNA, the CDR3 is TGTGCCACCAGCAGTGGACTGGCGGGTCAGCCCCAGCATTTT.

As regards this clone: At one end the junction does not follow the germline gene, possibly because of a read error. The V and J genes are TRBV7-2 and TRBJ1-6; maybe TRBD1 (5 bases). Looked up from germline, CDR1 is SGHTA and CDR2 is FQGNSA. The CDR3 runs 17 residues. The CDR3 here is CASSLVIAAGLASPLHF. CDR3 nucleotides: TGTGCCAGCAGTTTAGTTATTGCGGCAGGGTTGGCTTCACCCCTCCACTTT.

This clone has a handful of counts. The chain recombines TRBV4-3 with TRBJ1-5, with unresolved D. The length of the CDR3 is 15 residues. V lost 0 bases, J lost 7 bases, and 13 bases lay in between. Germline V gives CDR1 LGHNA, CDR2 YSLEER. CDR3 bases: TGCGCCAGCAGCCAAGACGGCGGGCCAAGGCAGCCCCAGCATTTT. Translated: CASSQDGGPRQPQHF.

This sequence joins TRBV18 and TRBJ2-7, with D tentatively TRBD2 (5 bases). Germline-derived CDR1 and CDR2 are KGHSH and LQKENI. This CDR3 comprises 16 residues. V shed 3 bases and J shed 7 bases, with 22 bases lying between them. The CDR3 DNA sequence: TGTGCCAGCTCACCCGCCCTTGGAGGTGTAACTCCTGAGCAGTACTTC. Residues: CASSPALGGVTPEQYF.

The V gene is TRBV18, the J gene TRBJ2-2, with 7 positions matching TRBD2. With 3 bases clipped from V and 5 bases from J, the junction kept 3 bases outside the gene matches. In germline, CDR1 is KGHSH, CDR2 LQKENI. The CDR3 is made up of 14 amino acids. The CDR3 loop reads CASSPLGGTGELFF. As DNA, the CDR3 is TGTGCCAGCTCACCCCTCGGGGGGACCGGGGAGCTGTTTTTT.